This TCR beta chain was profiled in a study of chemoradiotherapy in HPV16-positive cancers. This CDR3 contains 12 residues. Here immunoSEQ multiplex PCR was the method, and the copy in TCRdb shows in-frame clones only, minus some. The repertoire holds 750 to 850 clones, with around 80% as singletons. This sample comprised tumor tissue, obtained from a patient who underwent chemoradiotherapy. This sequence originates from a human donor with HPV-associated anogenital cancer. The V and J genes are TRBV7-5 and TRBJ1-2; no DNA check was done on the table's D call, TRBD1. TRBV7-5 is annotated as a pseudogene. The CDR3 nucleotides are TGTGTCAGAAGCCCCAGGGCCTGTGGCTACACCTTC. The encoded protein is CVRSPRACGYTF.